Sequencing of this T cell receptor (beta chain) was carried out in a study of blood T cell repertoires in COVID-19. Using immunoSEQ multiplex PCR, the repertoire was profiled, and TCRdb retains in-frame clones only, with some absent. Found here are 450,000 to 500,000 clones, 80% to 90% of them singletons; the top ten hold approximately 2.9%. The CDR3 covers 12 residues. The germline CDR1 and CDR2 sequences are LGHDT and YNNKEL (reference sequence). Between the trimmed V and J ends, which lost 5 bases and 9 bases, there was a span of 11 bases. This TCR was sampled from a human donor in a cohort sampled during active COVID-19. The rearrangement joins TRBV3-1 (or the pseudogene TRBV3-2) to TRBJ1-5; no reliable D call. The sample was peripheral blood. The CDR3 nucleotides read TGTGCCAGCAGCTCCTCCGGGATGCCCCAGCATTTT. It codes for CASSSSGMPQHF.